The present entry profiles one T cell receptor (beta chain) with its context. Here immunoSEQ multiplex PCR was the method, and the copy in TCRdb shows in-frame clones only, minus some. The sample contains approximately 100,000 clones, roughly four fifths of which appear only once. In germline, CDR1 is GTSNPN, CDR2 SVGIG (reference sequence). J lost 4 bases, V lost 0 bases, and 3 bases had no gene match. The CDR3 runs to 14 residues. The data belong to a study of control samples from healthy donors and cancer patients. The material sequenced was blood. The chain uses TRBV30 and TRBJ1-5; the match to TRBD1 covers 7 bases. The TCR originated in a man in his sixties in good health. The CDR3 nucleotides are TGTGCCTGGAGTGTAGCCAGGGGGAATCAGCCCCAGCATTTT. It is translated as CAWSVARGNQPQHF.